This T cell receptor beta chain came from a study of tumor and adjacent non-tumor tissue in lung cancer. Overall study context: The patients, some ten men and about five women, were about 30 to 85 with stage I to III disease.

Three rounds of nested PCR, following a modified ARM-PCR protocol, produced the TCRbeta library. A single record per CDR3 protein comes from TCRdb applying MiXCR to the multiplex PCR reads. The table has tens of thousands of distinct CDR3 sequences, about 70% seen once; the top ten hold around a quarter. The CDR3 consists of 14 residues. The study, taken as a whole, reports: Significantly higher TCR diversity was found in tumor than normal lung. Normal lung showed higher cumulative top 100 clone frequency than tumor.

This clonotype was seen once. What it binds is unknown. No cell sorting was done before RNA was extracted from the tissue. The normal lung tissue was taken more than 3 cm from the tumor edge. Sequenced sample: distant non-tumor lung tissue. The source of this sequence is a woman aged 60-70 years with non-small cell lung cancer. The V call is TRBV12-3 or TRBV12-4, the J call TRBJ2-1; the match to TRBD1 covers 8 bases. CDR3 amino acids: CVSRSGTGLHEQFF. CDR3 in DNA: TGTGTCAGTAGGTCCGGGACAGGTTTACATGAGCAGTTCTTC.